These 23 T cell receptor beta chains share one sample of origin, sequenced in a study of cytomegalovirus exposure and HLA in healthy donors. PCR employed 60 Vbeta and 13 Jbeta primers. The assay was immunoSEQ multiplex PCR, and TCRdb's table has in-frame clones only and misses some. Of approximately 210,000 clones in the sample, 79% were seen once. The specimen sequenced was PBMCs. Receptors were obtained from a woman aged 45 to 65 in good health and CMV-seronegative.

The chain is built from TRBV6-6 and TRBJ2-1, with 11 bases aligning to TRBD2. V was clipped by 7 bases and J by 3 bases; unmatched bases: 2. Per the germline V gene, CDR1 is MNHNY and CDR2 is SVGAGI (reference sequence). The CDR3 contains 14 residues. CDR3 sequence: CASKGTSGYNEQFF. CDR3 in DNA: TGTGCCAGCAAAGGGACTAGCGGCTACAATGAGCAGTTCTTC.

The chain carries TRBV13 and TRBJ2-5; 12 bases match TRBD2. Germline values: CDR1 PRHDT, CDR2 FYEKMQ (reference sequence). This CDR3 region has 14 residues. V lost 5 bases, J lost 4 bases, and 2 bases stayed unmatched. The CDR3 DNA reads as TGTGCCAGCAGCCTGGGACTAGCGGGAGAGACCCAGTACTTC. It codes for CASSLGLAGETQYF.

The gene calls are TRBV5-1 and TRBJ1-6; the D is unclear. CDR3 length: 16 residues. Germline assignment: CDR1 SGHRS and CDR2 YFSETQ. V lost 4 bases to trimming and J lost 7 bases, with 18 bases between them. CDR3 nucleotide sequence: TGCGCCAGCAGCCCAGCATGGCCGGCGGGGAATTCACCCCTCCACTTT. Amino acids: CASSPAWPAGNSPLHF.

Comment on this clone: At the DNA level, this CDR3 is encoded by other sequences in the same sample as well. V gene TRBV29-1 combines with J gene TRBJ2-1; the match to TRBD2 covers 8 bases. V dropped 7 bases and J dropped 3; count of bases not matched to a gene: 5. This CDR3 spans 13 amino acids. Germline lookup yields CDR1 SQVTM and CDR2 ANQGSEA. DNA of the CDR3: TGCAGCGACGGTAGCGGGAACTACAATGAGCAGTTCTTC. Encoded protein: CSDGSGNYNEQFF.

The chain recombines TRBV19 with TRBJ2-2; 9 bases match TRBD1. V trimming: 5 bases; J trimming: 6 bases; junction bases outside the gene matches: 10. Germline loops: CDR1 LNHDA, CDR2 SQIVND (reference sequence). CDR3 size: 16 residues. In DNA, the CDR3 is TGTGCCAGTAGTCCAAAGCGGGACAGGGTAGCCGGGGAGCTGTTTTTT. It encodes CASSPKRDRVAGELFF. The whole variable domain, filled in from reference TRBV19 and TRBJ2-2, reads DGGITQSPKYLFRKEGQNVTLSCEQNLNHDAMYWYRQDPGQGLRLIYYSQIVNDFQKGDIAEGYSVSREKKESFPLTVTSAQKNPTAFYLCASSPKRDRVAGELFFGEGSRLTVL.

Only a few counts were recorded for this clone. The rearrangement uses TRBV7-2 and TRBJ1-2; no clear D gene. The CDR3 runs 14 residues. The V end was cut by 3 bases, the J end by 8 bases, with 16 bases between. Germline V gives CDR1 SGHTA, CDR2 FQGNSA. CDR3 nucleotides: TGTGCCAGCAGCTTGGTGGGAACGGCGGGCGGCTACACCTTC. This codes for CASSLVGTAGGYTF.

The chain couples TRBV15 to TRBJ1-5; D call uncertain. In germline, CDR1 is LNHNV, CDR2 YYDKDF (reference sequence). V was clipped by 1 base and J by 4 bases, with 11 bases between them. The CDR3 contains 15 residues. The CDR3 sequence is CATSRGQARNQPQHF. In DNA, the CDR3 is TGTGCCACCAGCAGAGGGCAGGCGCGTAATCAGCCCCAGCATTTT.

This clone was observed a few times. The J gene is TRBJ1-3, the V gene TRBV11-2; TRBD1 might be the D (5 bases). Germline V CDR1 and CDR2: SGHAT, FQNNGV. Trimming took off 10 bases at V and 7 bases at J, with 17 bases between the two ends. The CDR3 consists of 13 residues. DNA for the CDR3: TGTGCCACTAAACGGAATAGGGGCAACACCATATATTTT. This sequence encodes CATKRNRGNTIYF.

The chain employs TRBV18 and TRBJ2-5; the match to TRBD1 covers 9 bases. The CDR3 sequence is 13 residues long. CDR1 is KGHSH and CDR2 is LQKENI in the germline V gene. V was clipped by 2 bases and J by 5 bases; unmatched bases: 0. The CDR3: CASSPGTGETQYF. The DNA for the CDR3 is TGTGCCAGCTCACCAGGGACAGGGGAGACCCAGTACTTC.

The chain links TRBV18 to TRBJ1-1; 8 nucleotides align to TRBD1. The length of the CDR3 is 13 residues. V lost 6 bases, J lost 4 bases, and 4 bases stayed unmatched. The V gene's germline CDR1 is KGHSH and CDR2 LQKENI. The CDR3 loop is CASSTQGGTEAFF. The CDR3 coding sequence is TGTGCCAGCTCGACACAGGGGGGCACTGAAGCTTTCTTT.

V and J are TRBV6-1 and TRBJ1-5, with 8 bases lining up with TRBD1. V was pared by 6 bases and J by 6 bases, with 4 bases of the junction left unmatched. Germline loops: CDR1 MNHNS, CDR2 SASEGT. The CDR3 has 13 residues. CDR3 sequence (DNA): TGTGCCAGCAGCCAGGGGGCTATTCAGCCCCAGCATTTT. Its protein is CASSQGAIQPQHF.

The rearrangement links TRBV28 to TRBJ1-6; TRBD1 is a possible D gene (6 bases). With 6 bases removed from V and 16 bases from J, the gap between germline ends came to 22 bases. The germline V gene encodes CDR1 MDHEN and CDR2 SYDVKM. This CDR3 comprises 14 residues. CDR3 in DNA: TGTGCCAGCAGCCCCGGGACATTTTATAGAGGTCTCCACTTT. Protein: CASSPGTFYRGLHF.

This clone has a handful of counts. The CDR3 protein is CASSQVQGMNTEAFF. CDR3 bases: TGCGCCAGCAGCCAAGTTCAGGGGATGAACACTGAAGCTTTCTTT. The chain combines TRBV4-3 with TRBJ1-1; TRBD1 is a possible D gene (6 bases). The CDR3 consists of 15 residues. Germline CDR1 is LGHNA and CDR2 is YSLEER. The V and J ends lost 1 base and 0 bases respectively, with 9 bases between them.

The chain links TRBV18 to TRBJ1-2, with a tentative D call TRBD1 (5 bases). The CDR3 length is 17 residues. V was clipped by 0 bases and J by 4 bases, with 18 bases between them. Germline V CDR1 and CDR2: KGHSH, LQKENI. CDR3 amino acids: CASSPPFQRRGSYGYTF. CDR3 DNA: TGTGCCAGCTCACCACCGTTCCAACGGCGGGGGAGCTATGGCTACACCTTC.

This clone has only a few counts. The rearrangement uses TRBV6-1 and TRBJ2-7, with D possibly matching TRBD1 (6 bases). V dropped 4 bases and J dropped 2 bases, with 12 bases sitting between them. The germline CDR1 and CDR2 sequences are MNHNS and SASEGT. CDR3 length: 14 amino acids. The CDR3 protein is CASSARTETYEQYF. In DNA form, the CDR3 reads TGTGCCAGCAGTGCTCGGACAGAAACCTACGAGCAGTACTTC.

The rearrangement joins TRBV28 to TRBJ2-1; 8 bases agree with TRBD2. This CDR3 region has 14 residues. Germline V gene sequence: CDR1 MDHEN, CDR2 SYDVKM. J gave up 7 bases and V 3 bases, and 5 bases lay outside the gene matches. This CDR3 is CASSFAGGANEQFF. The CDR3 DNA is TGTGCCAGCAGTTTTGCGGGAGGTGCGAATGAGCAGTTCTTC.

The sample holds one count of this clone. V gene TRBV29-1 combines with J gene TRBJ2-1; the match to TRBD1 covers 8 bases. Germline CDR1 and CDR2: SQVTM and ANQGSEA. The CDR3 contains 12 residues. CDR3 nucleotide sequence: TGCAACACTCTGACAGGGGCCAATGAGCAGTTCTTC. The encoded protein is CNTLTGANEQFF.

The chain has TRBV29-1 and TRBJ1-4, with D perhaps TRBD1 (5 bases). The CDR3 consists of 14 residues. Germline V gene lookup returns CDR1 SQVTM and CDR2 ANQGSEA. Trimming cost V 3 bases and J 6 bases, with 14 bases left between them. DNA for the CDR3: TGCAGCGTTGACCGACAAGGGGAAGATGAAAAACTGTTTTTT. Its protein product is CSVDRQGEDEKLFF.

Here the CDR3 reads CASSTSDRAYEQYF. For the CDR3, the DNA is TGTGCCAGCAGCACTTCGGACAGGGCCTACGAGCAGTACTTC. The chain is built from TRBV11-3 and TRBJ2-5; 8 bases align to TRBD1. Near its end, the DNA agrees better with TRBJ2-7, so the J call may be wrong. The CDR3 covers 14 residues. Per the germline V gene, CDR1 is SGHNT and CDR2 is YENEEA.

The CDR3 coding sequence is TGTGCCAGCAGCCCTTTGGAGGGTGGGACTGAAGCTTTCTTT. Its translation is CASSPLEGGTEAFF. V and J are TRBV7-3 and TRBJ1-1; no reliable D call. Germline CDR1 and CDR2: SGHTA and FQGTGA. Trimming took off 5 bases at V and 5 bases at J, with 15 bases between the two ends. The CDR3 has 14 amino acids. The whole variable domain, filled in from reference TRBV7-3 and TRBJ1-1, reads GAGVSQTPSNKVTEKGKYVELRCDPISGHTALYWYRQSLGQGPEFLIYFQGTGAADDSGLPNDRFFAVRPEGSVSTLKIQRTERGDSAVYLCASSPLEGGTEAFFGQGTRLTVV.

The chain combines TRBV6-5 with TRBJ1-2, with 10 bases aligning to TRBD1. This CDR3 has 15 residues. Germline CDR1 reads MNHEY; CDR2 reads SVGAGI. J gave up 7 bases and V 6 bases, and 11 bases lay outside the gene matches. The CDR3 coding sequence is TGTGCCAGCAGGCGACAGGGGGCTCCTGAGTTTGGCTACACCTTC. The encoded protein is CASRRQGAPEFGYTF.

CDR3 protein: CASSTGKDQPQHF. CDR3 bases: TGTGCCAGCTCAACAGGGAAGGATCAGCCCCAGCATTTT. The chain uses TRBV18 and TRBJ1-5, with TRBD1 as a possible D gene (6 bases). The CDR3 loop spans 13 amino acids. Deletions cut 5 bases from V and 5 bases from J, with 10 bases between. CDR1 is KGHSH and CDR2 is LQKENI in the germline V gene.

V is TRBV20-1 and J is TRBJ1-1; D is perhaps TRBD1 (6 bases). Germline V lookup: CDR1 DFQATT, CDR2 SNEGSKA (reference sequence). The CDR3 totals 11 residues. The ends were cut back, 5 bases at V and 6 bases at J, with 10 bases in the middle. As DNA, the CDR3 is TGCAGTGCTCCGGACAGCCCTGAAGCTTTCTTT. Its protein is CSAPDSPEAFF.